Below are 19 T cell receptor beta chains sequenced from a single sample in a study of shared clonotypes between healthy human individuals. Clones were read by immunoSEQ multiplex PCR, and TCRdb kept only the in-frame ones, dropping some. This table holds about 1,500,000 clones, roughly 96% found once. The sequencing input was naive CD4+ T cells sorted from blood. Regarding subset: CD45RA+ positively selected. These receptors all come from a man under 40 in good health.

The CDR3 DNA reads TGTGCCAGTAGTAATATGGGGGGCGTTTATCAGCCCCAGCATTTT. Its translation: CASSNMGGVYQPQHF. The chain carries TRBV19 and TRBJ1-5; weak D call: TRBD1 (6 bases). Germline CDR1 and CDR2: LNHDA and SQIVND (reference sequence). The CDR3 is made up of 15 amino acids. V lost 4 bases, J lost 5 bases, and 15 bases lay in between.

The chain recombines TRBV5-6 with TRBJ2-1; D gene ambiguous. CDR3 length: 17 residues. V lost 5 bases, J lost 5 bases, and 23 bases lay in between. Germline loops: CDR1 SGHDT, CDR2 YYEEEE. CDR3 in DNA: TGTGCCAGCAGGCATGATTTATGGGCTCATTCCGACAATGAGCAGTTCTTC. Protein sequence: CASRHDLWAHSDNEQFF.

The chain couples TRBV5-1 to TRBJ2-5; 8 bases map to TRBD1. The CDR3 spans 15 residues. Germline values: CDR1 SGHRS, CDR2 YFSETQ. V shed 3 bases and J 5 bases; nucleotides not matched to a gene: 9. The CDR3 sequence is CASSSRGQGRETQYF. In DNA form, the CDR3 reads TGCGCCAGCAGCTCGCGAGGACAGGGCCGGGAGACCCAGTACTTC.

The V and J genes are TRBV29-1 and TRBJ1-2, with D hard to call. The V end was cut by 1 base, the J end by 2 bases, with 8 bases between. Per germline, CDR1 SQVTM and CDR2 ANQGSEA. The CDR3 covers 13 residues. This CDR3 reads CSVEAQINYGYTF. In nucleotides, the CDR3 is TGCAGCGTTGAAGCACAGATAAACTATGGCTACACCTTC. The whole variable domain, filled in from reference TRBV29-1 and TRBJ1-2, reads SAVISQKPSRDICQRGTSLTIQCQVDSQVTMMFWYRQQPGQSLTLIATANQGSEATYESGFVIDKFPISRPNLTFSTLTVSNMSPEDSSIYLCSVEAQINYGYTFGSGTRLTVV.

The CDR3: CASSNEGQGSGELFF. CDR3 sequence (DNA): TGCGCCAGCAGCAATGAAGGACAGGGATCCGGGGAGCTGTTTTTT. The chain combines TRBV10-1 with TRBJ2-2; 8 nucleotides align to TRBD1. The CDR3 contains 15 residues. The trim removed 6 bases at V and 6 bases at J, leaving 9 bases unmatched. Germline V gene sequence: CDR1 WNHNN, CDR2 SYGVQD (reference sequence).

V usage is TRBV5-1 and J usage is TRBJ2-4, with D perhaps matching TRBD2 (6 bases). Germline assignment: CDR1 SGHRS and CDR2 YFSETQ. The CDR3 contains 11 residues. Trimming removed 4 bases at V and 8 bases at J, with 7 bases between. This CDR3 is CASSGEDIQYF. In nucleotides, the CDR3 is TGCGCCAGCAGCGGGGAGGACATTCAGTACTTC.

V and J are TRBV5-4 and TRBJ2-7, with no clear D. The CDR3 has 13 residues. Germline CDR1 reads SGHNT; CDR2 reads YYREEE (reference sequence). Trimming removed 0 bases at V and 7 bases at J, with 11 bases between. This CDR3 reads CASSLGVTSEQYF. The DNA for the CDR3 is TGTGCCAGCAGCTTGGGAGTTACGTCTGAGCAGTACTTC. Supplemented by reference TRBV5-4 and TRBJ2-7, the full variable domain reads ETGVTQSPTHLIKTRGQQVTLRCSSQSGHNTVSWYQQALGQGPQFIFQYYREEENGRGNFPPRFSGLQFPNYSSELNVNALELDDSALYLCASSLGVTSEQYFGPGTRLTVT.

J is TRBJ2-7 and V is TRBV27; 10 nucleotides line up with TRBD2. The junction had 20 bases not matched to a gene; V was cut back by 3 bases and J by 3 bases. The CDR3 spans 20 residues. Germline V lookup: CDR1 MNHEY, CDR2 SMNVEV (reference sequence). Written as DNA, the CDR3 is TGTGCCAGCAGTTTCTTCCCCCCGACAGGGGCTAGCGGGAGTCTCTACGAGCAGTACTTC. As protein: CASSFFPPTGASGSLYEQYF.

CDR3 nucleotides: TGTGCCAGCAGCTTGCAGGTCAGTTCCCTGTACAATGAGCAGTTCTTC. Its protein is CASSLQVSSLYNEQFF. The chain carries TRBV5-6 and TRBJ2-1; no clear D gene. Germline V gives CDR1 SGHDT, CDR2 YYEEEE. The CDR3 has 16 amino acids. Trimming removed 1 base at V and 4 bases at J, with 15 bases between. Combining the CDR3 with reference TRBV5-6 and TRBJ2-1 gives the whole variable domain DAGVTQSPTHLIKTRGQQVTLRCSPKSGHDTVSWYQQALGQGPQFIFQYYEEEERQRGNFPDRFSGHQFPNYSSELNVNALLLGDSALYLCASSLQVSSLYNEQFFGPGTRLTVL.

V gene TRBV28 combines with J gene TRBJ2-1; TRBD2 might be the D (6 bases). The ends were cut back, 3 bases at V and 9 bases at J, with 15 bases in the middle. Germline V gene sequence: CDR1 MDHEN, CDR2 SYDVKM. This CDR3 contains 14 residues. DNA for the CDR3: TGTGCCAGCAGTTTTGCGGGGTCCTACCCTGAGCAGTTCTTC. Amino acid sequence: CASSFAGSYPEQFF. Together with reference TRBV28 and TRBJ2-1, the CDR3 gives the full variable domain: DVKVTQSSRYLVKRTGEKVFLECVQDMDHENMFWYRQDPGLGLRLIYFSYDVKMKEKGDIPEGYSVSREKKERFSLILESASTNQTSMYLCASSFAGSYPEQFFGPGTRLTVL.

This chain connects TRBV27 to TRBJ1-5, with D unclear. From germline, CDR1 is MNHEY and CDR2 SMNVEV (reference sequence). The V end was cut by 6 bases, the J end by 11 bases, with 14 bases between. The CDR3 has 12 amino acids. In DNA, the CDR3 is TGTGCCAGCAGCGTCCTAGGAGAAGCCCAGCATTTT. It encodes CASSVLGEAQHF.

The chain links TRBV29-1 to TRBJ1-1; D not certain. V was cut by 4 bases and J by 6 bases, with 15 bases left in between. CDR1 and CDR2 from the germline V gene are SQVTM and ANQGSEA. This CDR3 is 13 amino acids long. CDR3 in amino acids: CSVARLLEAEAFF. The CDR3 DNA is TGCAGCGTTGCTCGTTTATTGGAGGCTGAAGCTTTCTTT.

This chain links TRBV4-2 with TRBJ2-7; perhaps D is TRBD1 or TRBD2 (5 bases each). Germline values: CDR1 LGHNA, CDR2 YNFKEQ. The CDR3 totals 17 residues. The V end was cut by 2 bases, the J end by 2 bases, with 19 bases between. CDR3 amino acids: CASSQQRGATSPYEQYF. The CDR3 DNA follows: TGTGCCAGCAGCCAACAAAGGGGAGCGACATCCCCCTACGAGCAGTACTTC.

This clone came up once. The chain has TRBV27 and TRBJ2-1; D gene unclear. This CDR3 is 13 amino acids long. With 6 bases removed from V and 3 bases from J, the gap between germline ends came to 9 bases. Germline V gives CDR1 MNHEY, CDR2 SMNVEV (reference sequence). The CDR3, as DNA: TGTGCCAGCAGCCCCAATCGCTACAATGAGCAGTTCTTC. Its translation is CASSPNRYNEQFF.

The chain joins TRBV4-2 to TRBJ1-2; D unclear. V was cut by 0 bases and J by 3 bases, with 5 bases left in between. The CDR3 length is 13 residues. CDR1 is LGHNA, CDR2 YNFKEQ, per germline. The CDR3 here is CASSQEGHYGYTF. CDR3 sequence (DNA): TGTGCCAGCAGCCAAGAGGGTCACTATGGCTACACCTTC.

The V gene is TRBV10-3, the J gene TRBJ1-2; TRBD1 aligns across 9 bases. There are 16 residues in the CDR3. Germline V CDR1 and CDR2: ENHRY, SYGVKD. V gave up 2 bases and J gave up 0 bases; unmatched junction bases: 4. CDR3 sequence (DNA): TGTGCCATCAGTGAGGGGGACAGGGCAGCTAACTATGGCTACACCTTC. Its protein product is CAISEGDRAANYGYTF.

This clone is a singleton in its sample. The chain uses TRBV30 and TRBJ2-7, with D possibly TRBD1 on 6 matching bases. The germline V and J ends were trimmed by 5 bases and 0 bases, with 8 bases remaining between them. The CDR3 extends over 12 amino acids. Germline V gives CDR1 GTSNPN, CDR2 SVGIG (reference sequence). The CDR3 nucleotides are TGTGCCTGGCAGGGGAGCTCCTACGAGCAGTACTTC. Residues: CAWQGSSYEQYF.

With respect to this clone: The identical CDR3 is also encoded by other nucleotide sequences in the sample. The chain combines TRBV7-3 with TRBJ2-2; D gene uncertain. Trimming took 5 bases from V and 4 from J, leaving 5 bases between them. From germline, CDR1 is SGHTA and CDR2 FQGTGA. The CDR3 runs 12 residues. In nucleotides, the CDR3 is TGTGCCAGCAGCCTCAGCACCGGGGAGCTGTTTTTT. Amino acid sequence: CASSLSTGELFF.

With regard to this clone: Other DNA sequences of this sample code for an identical CDR3. This sequence joins TRBV5-1 and TRBJ2-3, with D uncertain. The CDR3 is 13 residues long. Germline CDR1 is SGHRS and CDR2 is YFSETQ. V lost 3 bases and J lost 3, with 8 bases in between. This chain's CDR3 is CASSSGPTDTQYF. The CDR3 DNA follows: TGCGCCAGCAGCTCCGGGCCGACAGATACGCAGTATTTT. The full variable domain, completed using reference TRBV5-1 and TRBJ2-3, is KAGVTQTPRYLIKTRGQQVTLSCSPISGHRSVSWYQQTPGQGLQFLFEYFSETQRNKGNFPGRFSGRQFSNSRSEMNVSTLELGDSALYLCASSSGPTDTQYFGPGTRLTVL.